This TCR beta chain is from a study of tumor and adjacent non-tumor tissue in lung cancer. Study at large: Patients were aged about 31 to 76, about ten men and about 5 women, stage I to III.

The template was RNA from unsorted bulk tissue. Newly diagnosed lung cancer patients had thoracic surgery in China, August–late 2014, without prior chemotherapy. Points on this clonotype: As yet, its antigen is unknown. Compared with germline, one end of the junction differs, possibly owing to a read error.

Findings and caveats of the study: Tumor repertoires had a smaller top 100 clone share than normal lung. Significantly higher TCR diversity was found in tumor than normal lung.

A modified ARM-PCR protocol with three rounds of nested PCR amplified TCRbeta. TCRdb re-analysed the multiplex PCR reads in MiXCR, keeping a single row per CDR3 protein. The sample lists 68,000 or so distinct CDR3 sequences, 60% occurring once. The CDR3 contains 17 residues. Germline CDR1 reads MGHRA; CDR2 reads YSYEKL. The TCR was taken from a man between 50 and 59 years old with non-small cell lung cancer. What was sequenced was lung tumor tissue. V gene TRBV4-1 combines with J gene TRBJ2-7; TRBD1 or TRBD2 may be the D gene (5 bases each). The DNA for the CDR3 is TGCGCCAGCGGCCAAGCCTCGGGGACGGGGATTAGCCACGAGCAGTACTTC. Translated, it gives CASGQASGTGISHEQYF.